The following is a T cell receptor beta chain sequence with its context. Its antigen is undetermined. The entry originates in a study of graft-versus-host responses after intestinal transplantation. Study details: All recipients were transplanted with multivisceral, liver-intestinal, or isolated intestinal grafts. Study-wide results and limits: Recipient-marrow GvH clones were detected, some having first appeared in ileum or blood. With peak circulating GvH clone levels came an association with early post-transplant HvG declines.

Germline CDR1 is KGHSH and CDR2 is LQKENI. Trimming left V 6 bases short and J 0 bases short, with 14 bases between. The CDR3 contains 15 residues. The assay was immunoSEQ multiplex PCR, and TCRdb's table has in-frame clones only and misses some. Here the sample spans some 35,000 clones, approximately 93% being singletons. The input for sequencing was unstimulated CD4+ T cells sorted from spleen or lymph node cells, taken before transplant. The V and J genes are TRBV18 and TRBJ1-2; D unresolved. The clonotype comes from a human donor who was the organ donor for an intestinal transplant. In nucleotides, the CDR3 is TGTGCCAGCTCGCCCTCGGTCGAAGCTAACTATGGCTACACCTTC. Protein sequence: CASSPSVEANYGYTF.